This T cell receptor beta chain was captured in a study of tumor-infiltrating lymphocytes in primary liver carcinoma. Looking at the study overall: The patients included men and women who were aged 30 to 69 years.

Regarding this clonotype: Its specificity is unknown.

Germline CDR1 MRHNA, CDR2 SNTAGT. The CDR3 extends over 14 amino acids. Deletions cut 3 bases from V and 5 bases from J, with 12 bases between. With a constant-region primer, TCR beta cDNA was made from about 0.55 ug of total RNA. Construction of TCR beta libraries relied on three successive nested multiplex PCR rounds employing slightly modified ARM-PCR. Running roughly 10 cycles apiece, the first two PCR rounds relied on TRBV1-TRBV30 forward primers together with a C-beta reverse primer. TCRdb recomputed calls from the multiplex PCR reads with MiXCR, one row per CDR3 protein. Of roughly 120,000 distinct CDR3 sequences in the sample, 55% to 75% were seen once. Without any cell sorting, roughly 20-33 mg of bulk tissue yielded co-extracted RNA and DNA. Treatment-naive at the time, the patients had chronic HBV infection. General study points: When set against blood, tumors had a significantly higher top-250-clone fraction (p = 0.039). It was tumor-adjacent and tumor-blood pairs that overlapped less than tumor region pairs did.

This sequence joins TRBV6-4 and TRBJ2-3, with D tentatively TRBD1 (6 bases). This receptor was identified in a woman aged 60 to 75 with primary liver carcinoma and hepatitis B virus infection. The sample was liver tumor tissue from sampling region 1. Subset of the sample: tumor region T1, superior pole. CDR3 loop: CASSDLQGGDTQYF. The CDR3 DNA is TGTGCCAGCAGTGATTTACAGGGCGGAGATACGCAGTATTTT.